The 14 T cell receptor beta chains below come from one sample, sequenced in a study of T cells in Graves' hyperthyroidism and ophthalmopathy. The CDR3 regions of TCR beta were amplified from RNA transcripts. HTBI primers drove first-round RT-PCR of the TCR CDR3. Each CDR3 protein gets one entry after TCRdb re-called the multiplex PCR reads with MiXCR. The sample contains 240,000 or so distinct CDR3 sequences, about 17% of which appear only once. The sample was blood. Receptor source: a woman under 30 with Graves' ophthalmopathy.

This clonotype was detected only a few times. The DNA for the CDR3 is TGCAGTGCTAGATTAGCGGGAGGGCGGTACGAGCAGTACTTC. Its translation: CSARLAGGRYEQYF. The genes are TRBV20-1 and TRBJ2-7; 11 nucleotides agree with TRBD2. CDR3 length: 14 residues. The V gene's germline CDR1 is DFQATT and CDR2 SNEGSKA (reference sequence). Trimming at V came to 2 bases and at J to 4 bases, leaving 4 bases not matched to a gene.

The CDR3 region is CASTPSGTDLRTEAFF. The CDR3 DNA reads as TGTGCCAGTACCCCCAGCGGGACAGATTTGAGGACTGAAGCTTTCTTT. V and J are TRBV19 and TRBJ1-1; TRBD1 aligns across 7 bases. The trim removed 7 bases at V and 5 bases at J, leaving 16 bases unmatched. Germline V lookup: CDR1 LNHDA, CDR2 SQIVND (reference sequence). The CDR3 totals 16 residues.

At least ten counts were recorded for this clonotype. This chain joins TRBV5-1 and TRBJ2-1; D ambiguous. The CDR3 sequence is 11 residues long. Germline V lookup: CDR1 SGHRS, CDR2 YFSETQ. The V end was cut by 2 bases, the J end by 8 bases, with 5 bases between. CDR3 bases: TGCGCCAGCAGCTTTACTGATGAGCAGTTCTTC. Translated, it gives CASSFTDEQFF.

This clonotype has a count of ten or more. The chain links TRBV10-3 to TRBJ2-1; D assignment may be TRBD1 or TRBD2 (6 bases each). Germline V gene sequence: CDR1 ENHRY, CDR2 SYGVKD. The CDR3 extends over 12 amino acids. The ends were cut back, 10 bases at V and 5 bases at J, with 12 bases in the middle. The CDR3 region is CATRRGNNEQFF. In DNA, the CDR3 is TGTGCCACCAGGAGGGGGAACAATGAGCAGTTCTTC.

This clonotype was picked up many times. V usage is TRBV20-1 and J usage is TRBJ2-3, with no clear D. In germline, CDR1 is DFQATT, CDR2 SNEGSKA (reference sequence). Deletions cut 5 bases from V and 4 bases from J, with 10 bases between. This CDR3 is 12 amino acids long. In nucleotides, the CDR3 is TGCAGTGCTTATGCGTCCCCAGATACGCAGTATTTT. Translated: CSAYASPDTQYF.

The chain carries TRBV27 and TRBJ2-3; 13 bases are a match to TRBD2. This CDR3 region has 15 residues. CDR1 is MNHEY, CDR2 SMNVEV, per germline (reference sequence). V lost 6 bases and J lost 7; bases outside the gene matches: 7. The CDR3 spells CASSPTSGGGNTQYF. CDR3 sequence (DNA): TGTGCCAGCAGCCCTACTAGCGGGGGGGGGAATACGCAGTATTTT.

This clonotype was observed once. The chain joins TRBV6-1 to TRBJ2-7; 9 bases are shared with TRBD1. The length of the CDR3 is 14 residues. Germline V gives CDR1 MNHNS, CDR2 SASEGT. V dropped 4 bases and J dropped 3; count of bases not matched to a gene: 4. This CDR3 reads CASSAGQGVYEQYF. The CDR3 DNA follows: TGTGCCAGCAGTGCGGGACAGGGAGTCTACGAGCAGTACTTC.

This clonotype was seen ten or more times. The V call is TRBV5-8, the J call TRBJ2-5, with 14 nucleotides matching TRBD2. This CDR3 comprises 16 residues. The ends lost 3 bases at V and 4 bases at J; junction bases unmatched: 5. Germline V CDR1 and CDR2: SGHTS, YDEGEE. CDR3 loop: CASSWGLAGEGETQYF. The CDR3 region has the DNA TGTGCCAGCAGCTGGGGACTAGCGGGAGAGGGAGAGACCCAGTACTTC.

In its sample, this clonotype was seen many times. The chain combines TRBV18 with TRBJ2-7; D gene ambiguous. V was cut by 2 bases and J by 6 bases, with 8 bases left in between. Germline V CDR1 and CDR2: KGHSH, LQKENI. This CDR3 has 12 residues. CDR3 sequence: CASSPAVGEQYF. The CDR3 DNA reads TGTGCCAGCTCACCAGCAGTTGGCGAGCAGTACTTC.

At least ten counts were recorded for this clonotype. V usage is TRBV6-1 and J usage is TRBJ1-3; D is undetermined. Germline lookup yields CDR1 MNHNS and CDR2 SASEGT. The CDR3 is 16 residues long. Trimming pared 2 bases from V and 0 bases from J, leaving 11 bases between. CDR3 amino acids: CASSESRFPSGNTIYF. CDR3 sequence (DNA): TGTGCCAGCAGTGAATCCAGGTTCCCCTCTGGAAACACCATATATTTT.

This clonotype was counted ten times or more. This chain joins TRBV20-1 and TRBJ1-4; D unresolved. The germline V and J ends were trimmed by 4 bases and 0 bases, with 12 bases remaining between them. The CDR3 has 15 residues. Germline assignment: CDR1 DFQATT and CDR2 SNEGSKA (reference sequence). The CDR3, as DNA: TGCAGTGCTATAGACACCCTCTCAACTAATGAAAAACTGTTTTTT. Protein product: CSAIDTLSTNEKLFF.

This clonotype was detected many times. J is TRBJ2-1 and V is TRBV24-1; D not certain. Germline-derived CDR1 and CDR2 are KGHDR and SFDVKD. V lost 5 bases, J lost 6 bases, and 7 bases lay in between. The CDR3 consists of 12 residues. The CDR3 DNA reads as TGTGCCACCAGTGTGGGCAGCAATGAGCAGTTCTTC. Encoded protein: CATSVGSNEQFF.

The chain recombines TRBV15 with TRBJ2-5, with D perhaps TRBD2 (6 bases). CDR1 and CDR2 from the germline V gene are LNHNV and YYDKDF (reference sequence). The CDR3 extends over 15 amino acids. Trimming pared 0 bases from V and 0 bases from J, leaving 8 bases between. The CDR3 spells CATSREGTYQETQYF. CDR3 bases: TGTGCCACCAGCAGAGAGGGGACTTACCAAGAGACCCAGTACTTC.

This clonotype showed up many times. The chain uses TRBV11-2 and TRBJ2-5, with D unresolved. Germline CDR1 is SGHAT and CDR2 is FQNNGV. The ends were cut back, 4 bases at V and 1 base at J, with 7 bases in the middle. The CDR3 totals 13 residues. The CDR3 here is CASSSQSQETQYF. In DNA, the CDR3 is TGTGCCAGCAGCTCACAGAGCCAAGAGACCCAGTACTTC.